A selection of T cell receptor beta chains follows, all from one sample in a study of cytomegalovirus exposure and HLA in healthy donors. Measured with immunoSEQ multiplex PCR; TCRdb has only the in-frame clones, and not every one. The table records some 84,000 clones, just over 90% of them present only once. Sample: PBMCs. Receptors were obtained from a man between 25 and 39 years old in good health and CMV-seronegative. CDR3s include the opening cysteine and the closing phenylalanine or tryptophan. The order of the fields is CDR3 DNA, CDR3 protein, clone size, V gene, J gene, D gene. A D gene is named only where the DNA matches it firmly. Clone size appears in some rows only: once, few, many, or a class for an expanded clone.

TGTGCCAGCAGTGCAGGGGTCTACGAGCAGTACTTC	CASSAGVYEQYF	-	TRBV27	TRBJ2-7	-
TGTGCCAGCAGTGAAGCCGGCCAGGGGGGCCCAGGCCCTCAGCCCCAGCATTTT	CASSEAGQGGPGPQPQHF	-	TRBV6-1	TRBJ1-5	TRBD1
TGTGCCAGCAGCTCTGGTGCTAGCGGGAGGGCCGAGATGGGGGAGACCCAGTACTTC	CASSSGASGRAEMGETQYF	-	TRBV11-3	TRBJ2-5	TRBD2
TGTGCCAGTACCCGCGGGTTTTGGGACAGGGTTATACCCTCTGGGGCCAACGTCCTGACTTTC	CASTRGFWDRVIPSGANVLTF	-	TRBV19	TRBJ2-6	TRBD1
TGTGCCAGCAGCCCAGCATCCCACAGGATCACAGATACGCAGTATTTT	CASSPASHRITDTQYF	-	TRBV14	TRBJ2-3	-
TGTGCCAGCAGCCCAGCCCCTGGGACAGGGGGTCGAGAGACCCAGTACTTC	CASSPAPGTGGRETQYF	-	TRBV11-3	TRBJ2-5	TRBD1
TGTGCCAGCAGCGGCGTGGAGACTTCACCCCTCCACTTT	CASSGVETSPLHF	-	TRBV7-9	TRBJ1-6	-
TGCGCCAGCAGCCCAAACAGGGACCCCGGGGAGCTGTTTTTT	CASSPNRDPGELFF	-	TRBV4-1	TRBJ2-2	-
TGTGCCAGCAGCTTTAGCAGAAGTACAGATACGCAGTATTTT	CASSFSRSTDTQYF	-	TRBV7-2	TRBJ2-3	-
TGTGCCAGCAGCTTGGGAGGACAGGGCGGAGGTGAAAAACTGTTTTTT	CASSLGGQGGGEKLFF	-	TRBV11-2	TRBJ1-4	TRBD1
TGTGCCAGCAGTTTATCGGGGGGGATTGAAAAACTGTTTTTT	CASSLSGGIEKLFF	-	TRBV27	TRBJ1-4	-
TGTGCCAGCAGTCCGATCCGGGACAGGGGGCGGGGAGGTGAAAAACTGTTTTTT	CASSPIRDRGRGGEKLFF	-	TRBV7-3	TRBJ1-4	TRBD1
TGTGCCAGCCGAACATTGGGGGAGGGTTTTCATCAGCCCCAGCATTTT	CASRTLGEGFHQPQHF	-	TRBV28	TRBJ1-5	-
TGTGCTAGTGGTCTCGACAGGGGGTTCGACACTGAAGCTTTCTTT	CASGLDRGFDTEAFF	-	TRBV12-5	TRBJ1-1	TRBD1
TGTGCCAGCAGTCCGCAGGGAGGAGAGACCCAGTACTTC	CASSPQGGETQYF	once	TRBV27	TRBJ2-5	-
TGTGCCAGCAGCGTAGCTCTAGCGAACATTCAGTACTTC	CASSVALANIQYF	-	TRBV9	TRBJ2-4	-
TGTGCCAGCAGTGAAGCGCTGGTGGGACGGGGGAGTCAGCCCCAGCATTTT	CASSEALVGRGSQPQHF	-	TRBV2	TRBJ1-5	-
TGTGCCAGCAGTTTAGCAGGGTTCGGCTACACCTTC	CASSLAGFGYTF	-	TRBV28	TRBJ1-2	-
TGTGCTAGTGGAGTGGACGGGGGGGACACTGAAGCTTTCTTT	CASGVDGGDTEAFF	-	TRBV12-5	TRBJ1-1	-
TGTGCCAGCAGGCTCCGGACTAGCGGGAGTTGGACAGATACGCAGTATTTT	CASRLRTSGSWTDTQYF	-	TRBV6-4	TRBJ2-3	TRBD2
TGTGCCAGTACCAACGCGGGAGCCGAGACCCAGTACTTC	CASTNAGAETQYF	-	TRBV19	TRBJ2-5	TRBD2
TGTGCCAGCAGCGACCGGACTAGCGGGAGCGGGAATGAGCAGTTCTTC	CASSDRTSGSGNEQFF	-	TRBV11-2	TRBJ2-1	TRBD2
TGTGCCAGCAGTTGGCAAGGGGGCCATTCGAACTATGGCTACACCTTC	CASSWQGGHSNYGYTF	-	TRBV27	TRBJ1-2	TRBD1
TGCGGAGTGTCTGGGGCCAACGTCCTGACTTTC	CGVSGANVLTF	-	TRBV20-1	TRBJ2-6	-
TGTGCCAGCAGCTTGGGGGCGGCTAGCAGAGGTGAGCAGTTCTTC	CASSLGAASRGEQFF	-	TRBV5-6	TRBJ2-1	-
TGTGCCAGCAGCTTAGACTACGCCACTAGCACAGATACGCAGTATTTT	CASSLDYATSTDTQYF	-	TRBV7-2	TRBJ2-3	-
TGTGCCAGTAGTATAGGAGGAAACACAGATACGCAGTATTTT	CASSIGGNTDTQYF	-	TRBV19	TRBJ2-3	-
TGTGCCAGCAGACTCAGGACTAGCGGGAGTCAATTGCGGGAGACCCAGTACTTC	CASRLRTSGSQLRETQYF	-	TRBV28	TRBJ2-5	TRBD2
TGTGCCAGCAGTTCACCAGGGGTTAGGACTGAAGCTTTCTTT	CASSSPGVRTEAFF	once	TRBV28	TRBJ1-1	-
TGTGCCAGCAGCTTAGTGGCTAGCGGGAGTGGAGAGCAGTTCTTC	CASSLVASGSGEQFF	-	TRBV7-2	TRBJ2-1	TRBD2
TGTGCCAGCAGTTTGTCTAGCGGGAACAATGAGCAGTTCTTC	CASSLSSGNNEQFF	-	TRBV28	TRBJ2-1	TRBD2
TGTGCCAGCACCGGACTCAGCTCCTACAATGAGCAGTTCTTC	CASTGLSSYNEQFF	-	TRBV6-1	TRBJ2-1	-
TGTGCCTGGAGTGTAGTCGGACAGGGGGTTCACAATGAGCAGTTCTTC	CAWSVVGQGVHNEQFF	-	TRBV30	TRBJ2-1	TRBD1
TGTGCCAGCAGCCCGGGGACAGCCGAGCAGTTCTTC	CASSPGTAEQFF	-	TRBV5-4	TRBJ2-1	TRBD1
TGTGCTGCTACCCGAGGCCCGAACACTGAAGCTTTCTTT	CAATRGPNTEAFF	-	TRBV19	TRBJ1-1	-
TGCAGCGTTGAGGGCGGGGGGGTGGAGACCCAGTACTTC	CSVEGGGVETQYF	-	TRBV29-1	TRBJ2-5	TRBD2
TGTGCCAGCCGAGCAGGGGACGTGTACGGTTACGAGCAGTACTTC	CASRAGDVYGYEQYF	-	TRBV2	TRBJ2-7	-
TGCAGCGTTGATAGGATCTTAGCCCAGACCCAGTACTTC	CSVDRILAQTQYF	-	TRBV29-1	TRBJ2-5	-
TGTGCCAGCAGCCCAGTTATGAACACCGGGGAGCTGTTTTTT	CASSPVMNTGELFF	-	TRBV6-6	TRBJ2-2	-
TGTGCCAGCAGCGTCCAGAACTATGGCTACACCTTC	CASSVQNYGYTF	-	TRBV7-3	TRBJ1-2	-
TGTGCCAGCAGCGCCCGACTAGCCGTGACAGATACGCAGTATTTT	CASSARLAVTDTQYF	once	TRBV9	TRBJ2-3	TRBD2
TGTGCCAGCACGGGACTTTACAATGAGCAGTTCTTC	CASTGLYNEQFF	-	TRBV6-6	TRBJ2-1	-
TGTGCCAGCGGAGCGGGAGTACTGAATGAGCAGTTCTTC	CASGAGVLNEQFF	once	TRBV6-1	TRBJ2-1	TRBD2
TGTGCCAGCATCCTGACTAGCGGAGATTACGAGCAGTACTTC	CASILTSGDYEQYF	-	TRBV11-2	TRBJ2-7	TRBD2
TGTGCCAGTACTCTTGCCCGGAGACAGGGGGGCAATCAGCCCCAGCATTTT	CASTLARRQGGNQPQHF	-	TRBV19	TRBJ1-5	TRBD1
TGTGCCAGCAGTTTCCGGAGCAATCAGCCCCAGCATTTT	CASSFRSNQPQHF	-	TRBV6-1	TRBJ1-5	-
TGTGCCAGCAGCTTGGGGAAGGACAGGGTTTCTTATTCACCCCTCCACTTT	CASSLGKDRVSYSPLHF	-	TRBV5-5	TRBJ1-6	TRBD1
TGCGCCAGCAGCTTGGACAGGCTGTACGAGCAGTACTTC	CASSLDRLYEQYF	-	TRBV5-1	TRBJ2-7	-
TGCGCCAGCAGCTTCGACCCCCAGGACAGGGTCTATGGCTACACCTTC	CASSFDPQDRVYGYTF	-	TRBV5-1	TRBJ1-2	TRBD1
TGCGCCAGCAGCCAAGCGGGCACAGATACGCAGTATTTT	CASSQAGTDTQYF	-	TRBV4-1	TRBJ2-3	-
TGTGCCAGCAGTTCCCCACTCCAGGGCCTGGGTGGCTACACCTTC	CASSSPLQGLGGYTF	-	TRBV28	TRBJ1-2	-
TGTGCTAGCAGCGCGTACCCACGACTAGCGGGAGTCAGCAACACAGATACGCAGTATTTT	CASSAYPRLAGVSNTDTQYF	-	TRBV7-7	TRBJ2-3	TRBD2
TGTGCCAGCAGCTTACAGCGGGCTTTGCGCTACGAGCAGTACTTC	CASSLQRALRYEQYF	-	TRBV7-2	TRBJ2-7	-
TGCGCCAGCACAGGGGTCAGCGAAAAACTGTTTTTT	CASTGVSEKLFF	once	TRBV4-1	TRBJ1-4	-
TGTGCCAGCAGCTCGGGACTAGCGGGGGAAGCCTACGAGCAGTACTTC	CASSSGLAGEAYEQYF	-	TRBV7-2	TRBJ2-7	TRBD2